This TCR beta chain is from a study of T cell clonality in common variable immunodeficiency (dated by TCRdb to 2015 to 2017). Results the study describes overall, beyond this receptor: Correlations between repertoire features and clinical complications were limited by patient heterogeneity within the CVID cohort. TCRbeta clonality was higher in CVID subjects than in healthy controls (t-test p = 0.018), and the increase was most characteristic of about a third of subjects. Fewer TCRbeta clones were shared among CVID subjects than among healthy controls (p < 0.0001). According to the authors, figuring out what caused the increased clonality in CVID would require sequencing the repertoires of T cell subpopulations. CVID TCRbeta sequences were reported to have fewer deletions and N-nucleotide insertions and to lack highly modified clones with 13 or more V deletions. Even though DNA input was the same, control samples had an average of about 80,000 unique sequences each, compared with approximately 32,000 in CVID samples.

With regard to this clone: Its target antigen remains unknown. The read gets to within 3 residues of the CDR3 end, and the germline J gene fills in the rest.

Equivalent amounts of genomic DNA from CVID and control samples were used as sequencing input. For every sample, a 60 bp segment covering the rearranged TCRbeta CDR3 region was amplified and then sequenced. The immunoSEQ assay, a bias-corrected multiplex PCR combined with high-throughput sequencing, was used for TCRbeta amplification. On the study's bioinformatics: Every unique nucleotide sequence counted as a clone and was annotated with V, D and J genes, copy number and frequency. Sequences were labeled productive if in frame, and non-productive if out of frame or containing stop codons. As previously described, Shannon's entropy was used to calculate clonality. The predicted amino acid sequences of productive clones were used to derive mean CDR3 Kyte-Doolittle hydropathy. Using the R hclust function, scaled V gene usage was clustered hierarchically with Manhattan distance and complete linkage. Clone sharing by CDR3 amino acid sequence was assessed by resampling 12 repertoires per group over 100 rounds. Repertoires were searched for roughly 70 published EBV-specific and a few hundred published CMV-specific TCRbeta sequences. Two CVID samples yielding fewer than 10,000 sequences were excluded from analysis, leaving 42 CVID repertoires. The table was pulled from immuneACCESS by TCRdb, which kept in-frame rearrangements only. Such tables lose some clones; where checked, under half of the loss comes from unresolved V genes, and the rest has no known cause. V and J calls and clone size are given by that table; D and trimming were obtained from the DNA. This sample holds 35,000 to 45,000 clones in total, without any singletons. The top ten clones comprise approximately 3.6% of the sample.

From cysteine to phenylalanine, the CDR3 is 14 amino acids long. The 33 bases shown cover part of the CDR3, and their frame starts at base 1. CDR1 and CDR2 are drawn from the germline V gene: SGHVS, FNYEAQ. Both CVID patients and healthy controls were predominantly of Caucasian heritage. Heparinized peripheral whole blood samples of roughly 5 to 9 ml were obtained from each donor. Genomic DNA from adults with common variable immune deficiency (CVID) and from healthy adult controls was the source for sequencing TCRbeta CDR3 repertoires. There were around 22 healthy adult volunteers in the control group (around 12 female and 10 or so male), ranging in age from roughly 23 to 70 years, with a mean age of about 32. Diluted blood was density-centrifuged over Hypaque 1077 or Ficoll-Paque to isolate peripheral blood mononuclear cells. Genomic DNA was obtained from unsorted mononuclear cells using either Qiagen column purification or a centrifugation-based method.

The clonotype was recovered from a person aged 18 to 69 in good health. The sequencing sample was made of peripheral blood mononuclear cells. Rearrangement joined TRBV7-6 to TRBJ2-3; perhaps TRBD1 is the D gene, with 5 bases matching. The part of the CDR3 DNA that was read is TGTGCCAGCAGCTTAGTGTCAGGGAATCAGCCG. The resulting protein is CASSLVSGNQP. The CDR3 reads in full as CASSLVSGNQPQYF.